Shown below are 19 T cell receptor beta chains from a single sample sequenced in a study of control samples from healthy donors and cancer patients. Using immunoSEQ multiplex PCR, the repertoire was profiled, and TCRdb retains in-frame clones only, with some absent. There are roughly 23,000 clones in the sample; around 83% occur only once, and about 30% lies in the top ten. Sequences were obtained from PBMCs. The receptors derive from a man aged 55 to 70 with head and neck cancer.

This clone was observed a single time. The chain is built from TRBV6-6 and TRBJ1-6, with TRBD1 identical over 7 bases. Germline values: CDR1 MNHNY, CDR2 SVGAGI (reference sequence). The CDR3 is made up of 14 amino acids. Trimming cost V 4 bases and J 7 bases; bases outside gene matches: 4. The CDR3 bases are TGTGCCAGCAGTTCTCAACAGGGGAATTCACCCCTCCACTTT. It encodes CASSSQQGNSPLHF.

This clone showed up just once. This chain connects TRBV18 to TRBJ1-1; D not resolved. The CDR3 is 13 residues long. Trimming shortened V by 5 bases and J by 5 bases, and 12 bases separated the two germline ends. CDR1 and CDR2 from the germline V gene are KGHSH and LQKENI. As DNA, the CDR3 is TGTGCCAGCTCAGAGGGTTTGTGGACTGAAGCTTTCTTT. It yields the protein CASSEGLWTEAFF. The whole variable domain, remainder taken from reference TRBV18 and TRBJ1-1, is NAGVMQNPRHLVRRRGQEARLRCSPMKGHSHVYWYRQLPEEGLKFMVYLQKENIIDESGMPKERFSAEFPKEGPSILRIQQVVRGDSAAYFCASSEGLWTEAFFGQGTRLTVV.

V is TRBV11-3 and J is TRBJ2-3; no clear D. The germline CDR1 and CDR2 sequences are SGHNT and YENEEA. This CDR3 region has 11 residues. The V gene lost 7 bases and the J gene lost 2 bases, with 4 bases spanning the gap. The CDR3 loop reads CASKNTDTQYF. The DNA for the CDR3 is TGTGCCAGCAAAAACACAGATACGCAGTATTTT.

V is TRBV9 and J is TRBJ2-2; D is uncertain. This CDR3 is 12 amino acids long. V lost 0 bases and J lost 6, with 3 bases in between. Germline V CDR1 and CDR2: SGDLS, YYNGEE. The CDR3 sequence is CASSVVAGELFF. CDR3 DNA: TGTGCCAGCAGCGTAGTTGCCGGGGAGCTGTTTTTT.

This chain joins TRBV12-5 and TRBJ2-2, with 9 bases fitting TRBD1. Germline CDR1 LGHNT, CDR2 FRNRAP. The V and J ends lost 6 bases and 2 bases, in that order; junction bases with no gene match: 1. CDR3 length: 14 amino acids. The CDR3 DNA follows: TGTGCTAGTGGACAGGGGGCAAACACCGGGGAGCTGTTTTTT. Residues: CASGQGANTGELFF. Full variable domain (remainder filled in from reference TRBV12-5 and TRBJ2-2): DARVTQTPRHKVTEMGQEVTMRCQPILGHNTVFWYRQTMMQGLELLAYFRNRAPLDDSGMPKDRFSAEMPDATLATLKIQPSEPRDSAVYFCASGQGANTGELFFGEGSRLTVL.

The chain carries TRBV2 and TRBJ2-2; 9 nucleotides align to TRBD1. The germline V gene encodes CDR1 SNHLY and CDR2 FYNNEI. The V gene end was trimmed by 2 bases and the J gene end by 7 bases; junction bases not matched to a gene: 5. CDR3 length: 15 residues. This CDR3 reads CASSETGGTYGELFF. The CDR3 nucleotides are TGTGCCAGCAGTGAAACAGGGGGCACGTACGGGGAGCTGTTTTTT.

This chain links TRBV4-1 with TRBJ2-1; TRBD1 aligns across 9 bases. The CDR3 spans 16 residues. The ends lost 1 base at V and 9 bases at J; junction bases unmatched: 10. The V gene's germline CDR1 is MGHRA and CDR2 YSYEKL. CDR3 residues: CASSQASGQGRREQFF. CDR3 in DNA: TGCGCCAGCAGCCAAGCGTCCGGACAGGGGCGGCGTGAGCAGTTCTTC.

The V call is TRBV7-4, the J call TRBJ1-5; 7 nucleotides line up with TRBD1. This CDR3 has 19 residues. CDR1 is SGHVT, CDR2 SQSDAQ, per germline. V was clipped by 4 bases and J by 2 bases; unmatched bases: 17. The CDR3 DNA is TGTGCCAGCAGCTCGCCGGGGGGGACAGACCTTAGGGGCAATCAGCCCCAGCATTTT. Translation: CASSSPGGTDLRGNQPQHF.

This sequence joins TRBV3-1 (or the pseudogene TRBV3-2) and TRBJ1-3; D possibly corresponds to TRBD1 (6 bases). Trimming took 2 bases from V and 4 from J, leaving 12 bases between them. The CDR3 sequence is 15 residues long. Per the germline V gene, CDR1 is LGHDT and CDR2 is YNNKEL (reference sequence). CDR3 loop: CASSQRTEGGNTIYF. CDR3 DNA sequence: TGTGCCAGCAGCCAACGGACAGAGGGGGGAAACACCATATATTTT.

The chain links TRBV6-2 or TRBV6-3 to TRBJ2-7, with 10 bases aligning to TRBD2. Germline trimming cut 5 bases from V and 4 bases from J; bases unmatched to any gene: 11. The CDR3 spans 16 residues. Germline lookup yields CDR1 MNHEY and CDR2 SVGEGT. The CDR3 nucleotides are TGTGCCAGCAGTCAACCGGAGACTAGCGGGTCTTACGAGCAGTACTTC. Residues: CASSQPETSGSYEQYF.

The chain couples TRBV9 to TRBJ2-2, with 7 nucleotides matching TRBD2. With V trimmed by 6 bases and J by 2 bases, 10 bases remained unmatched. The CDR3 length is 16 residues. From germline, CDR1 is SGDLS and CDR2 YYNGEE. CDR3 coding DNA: TGTGCCAGCACCCAGAGGGAGGGTGGTAACACCGGGGAGCTGTTTTTT. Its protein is CASTQREGGNTGELFF.

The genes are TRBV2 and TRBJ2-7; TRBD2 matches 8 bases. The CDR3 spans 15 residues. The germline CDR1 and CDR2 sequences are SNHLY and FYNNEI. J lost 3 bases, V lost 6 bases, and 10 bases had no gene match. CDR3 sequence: CASRRYTGGNYEQYF. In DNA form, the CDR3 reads TGTGCCAGCAGGCGCTACACGGGGGGGAACTACGAGCAGTACTTC.

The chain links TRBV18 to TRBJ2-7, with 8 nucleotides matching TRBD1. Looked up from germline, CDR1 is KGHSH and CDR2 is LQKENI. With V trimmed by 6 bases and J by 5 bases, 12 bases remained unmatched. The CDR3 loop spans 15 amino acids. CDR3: CASSRVGQGADEQYF. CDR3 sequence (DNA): TGTGCCAGCTCGCGAGTTGGGCAGGGGGCGGACGAGCAGTACTTC.

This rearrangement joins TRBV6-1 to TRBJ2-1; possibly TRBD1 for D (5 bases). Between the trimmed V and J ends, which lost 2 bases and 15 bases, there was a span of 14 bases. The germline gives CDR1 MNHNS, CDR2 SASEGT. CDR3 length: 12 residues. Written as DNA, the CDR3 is TGTGCCAGCAGTGAACCAGGGATCTTTTGGTTCTTC. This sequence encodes CASSEPGIFWFF.

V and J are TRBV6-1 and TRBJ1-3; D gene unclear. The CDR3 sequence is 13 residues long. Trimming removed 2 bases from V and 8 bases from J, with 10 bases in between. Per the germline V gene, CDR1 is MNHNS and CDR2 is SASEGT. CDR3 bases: TGTGCCAGCAGTGAAAGTAGTGGTGACACCATATATTTT. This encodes CASSESSGDTIYF.

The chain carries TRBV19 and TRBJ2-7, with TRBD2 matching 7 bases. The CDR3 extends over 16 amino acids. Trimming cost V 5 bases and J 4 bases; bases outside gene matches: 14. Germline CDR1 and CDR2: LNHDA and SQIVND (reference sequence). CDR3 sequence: CASSPGTNRPPYEQYF. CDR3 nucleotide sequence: TGTGCCAGTAGTCCCGGGACTAACAGGCCCCCTTACGAGCAGTACTTC.

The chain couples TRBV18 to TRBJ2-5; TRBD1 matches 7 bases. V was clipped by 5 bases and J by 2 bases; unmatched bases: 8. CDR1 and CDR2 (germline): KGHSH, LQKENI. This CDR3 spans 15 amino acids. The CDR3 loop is CASSYTGTVQETQYF. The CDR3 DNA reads TGTGCCAGCTCATATACCGGGACAGTACAAGAGACCCAGTACTTC.

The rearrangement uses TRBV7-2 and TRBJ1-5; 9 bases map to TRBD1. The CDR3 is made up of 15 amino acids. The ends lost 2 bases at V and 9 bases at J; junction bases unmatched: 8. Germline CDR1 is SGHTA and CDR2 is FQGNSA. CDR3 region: CASSLSGTGLTPQHF. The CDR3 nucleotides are TGTGCCAGCAGCTTATCCGGGACAGGGCTCACGCCCCAGCATTTT.

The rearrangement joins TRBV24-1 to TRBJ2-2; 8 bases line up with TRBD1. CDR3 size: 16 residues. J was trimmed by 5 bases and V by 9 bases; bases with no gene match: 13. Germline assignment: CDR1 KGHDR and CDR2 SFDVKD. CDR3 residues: CATSAGGGGETGELFF. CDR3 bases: TGTGCCACCTCGGCAGGGGGCGGAGGTGAAACCGGGGAGCTGTTTTTT.